These 22 T cell receptor beta chains share one sample of origin, sequenced in a study of blood T cell repertoires in COVID-19. Assay: immunoSEQ multiplex PCR; the TCRdb copy retains only in-frame clones and omits some. Of 150,000 or so clones in the sample, less than 85% are singletons; the top ten hold less than 20%. The sample was PBMCs or T cells enriched from blood (not recorded which). All receptors derive from a man between 60 and 75 years old who had recovered from COVID-19.

The count of this clone is one. The chain joins TRBV27 to TRBJ1-1; D possibly corresponds to TRBD1 (6 bases). Germline assignment: CDR1 MNHEY and CDR2 SMNVEV (reference sequence). CDR3 size: 15 residues. Deletions cut 5 bases from V and 4 bases from J, with 17 bases between. Written as DNA, the CDR3 is TGTGCCAGCAGTCGGGACCGACGAGGGGGCACTGAAGCTTTCTTT. Protein: CASSRDRRGGTEAFF.

The V and J genes are TRBV28 and TRBJ2-3; unclear D gene. The CDR3 totals 12 residues. The germline CDR1 and CDR2 sequences are MDHEN and SYDVKM. With 7 bases removed from V and 6 bases from J, the gap between germline ends came to 11 bases. The CDR3 nucleotides are TGTGCCAGCATAAACGACGGGGATACGCAGTATTTT. It translates to CASINDGDTQYF.

This sequence joins TRBV19 and TRBJ2-7; D may be TRBD1 (6 bases). This CDR3 is built from 14 residues. Germline CDR1 LNHDA, CDR2 SQIVND (reference sequence). V lost 5 bases and J 4 bases, leaving 15 bases between the germline ends. The CDR3 loop reads CASSVQGFGYEQYF. CDR3 nucleotides: TGTGCCAGTAGTGTACAGGGTTTTGGGTACGAGCAGTACTTC.

The chain carries TRBV11-2 and TRBJ2-7; D is possibly TRBD2 (5 bases). CDR1 is SGHAT and CDR2 is FQNNGV in the germline V gene. This CDR3 has 15 residues. V shed 0 bases and J shed 1 base, with 10 bases lying between them. The CDR3 is CASSLEATRSYEQYF. The CDR3 DNA sequence: TGTGCCAGCAGCTTAGAGGCCACTAGGTCCTACGAGCAGTACTTC.

Many counts were recorded for this clone. This chain connects TRBV29-1 to TRBJ2-7; D may be TRBD1 (6 bases). Trimming removed 0 bases at V and 6 bases at J, with 12 bases between. The germline gives CDR1 SQVTM, CDR2 ANQGSEA. CDR3 length: 13 residues. DNA for the CDR3: TGCAGCGTTGAAGAAGGGGGTCGGGGCGAGCAGTACTTC. This encodes CSVEEGGRGEQYF.

This sequence joins TRBV2 and TRBJ2-2; D might be TRBD2 (6 bases). V lost 8 bases to trimming and J lost 0 bases, with 10 bases between them. The CDR3 has 14 amino acids. Germline CDR1 SNHLY, CDR2 FYNNEI. The CDR3 sequence is CASRDWANTGELFF. CDR3 nucleotide sequence: TGTGCCAGCCGGGACTGGGCGAACACCGGGGAGCTGTTTTTT.

This clone was recorded many times. The V gene is TRBV5-1, the J gene TRBJ1-1, with D perhaps matching TRBD1 (5 bases). Trimming shortened V by 4 bases and J by 3 bases, and 13 bases separated the two germline ends. CDR3 length: 14 residues. CDR1 and CDR2 from the germline V gene are SGHRS and YFSETQ. The CDR3 region is CASSGNRYDTEAFF. The CDR3 DNA follows: TGCGCCAGCAGCGGGAACAGGTATGACACTGAAGCTTTCTTT.

This clone was picked up a small number of times. J is TRBJ2-3 and V is TRBV6-5, with D tentatively TRBD1 (6 bases). Germline V gene sequence: CDR1 MNHEY, CDR2 SVGAGI. V lost 2 bases and J lost 4, with 16 bases in between. CDR3 length equals 16 residues. CDR3 residues: CASSYNGQGYPDTQYF. The CDR3 coding sequence is TGTGCCAGCAGTTACAATGGCCAGGGGTACCCAGATACGCAGTATTTT.

V usage is TRBV9 and J usage is TRBJ1-2, with 8 bases aligning to TRBD1. In germline, CDR1 is SGDLS, CDR2 YYNGEE. The CDR3 runs 16 residues. The V gene end was trimmed by 4 bases and the J gene end by 9 bases; junction bases not matched to a gene: 17. This CDR3 is CASSSPRGQGVRRYTF. The CDR3 DNA reads as TGTGCCAGCAGCTCCCCCCGTGGACAGGGCGTGAGGCGCTACACCTTC.

V gene TRBV29-1 combines with J gene TRBJ2-7, with TRBD1 matching over 8 bases. From germline, CDR1 is SQVTM and CDR2 ANQGSEA. With 5 bases clipped from V and 1 base from J, the junction kept 7 bases outside the gene matches. The CDR3 has 14 residues. CDR3 region: CSVRDRPSSYEQYF. The CDR3 nucleotides are TGCAGCGTTCGGGACAGGCCCTCGTCCTACGAGCAGTACTTC.

The rearrangement uses TRBV11-1 and TRBJ1-1; 9 positions match TRBD1. The CDR3 consists of 14 residues. J gave up 7 bases and V 5 bases, and 8 bases lay outside the gene matches. Germline loops: CDR1 SGHAT, CDR2 FQDESV (reference sequence). The CDR3 protein is CASSGTGNRHEAFF. The DNA for the CDR3 is TGTGCCAGCAGCGGGACAGGGAACCGACATGAAGCTTTCTTT.

The chain uses TRBV13 and TRBJ2-7; 7 positions agree with TRBD1. Trimming at V came to 5 bases and at J to 3 bases, leaving 16 bases not matched to a gene. The CDR3 covers 17 residues. The germline CDR1 and CDR2 sequences are PRHDT and FYEKMQ (reference sequence). The CDR3 coding sequence is TGTGCCAGCAGCATCACCGCAATGGGACAGCCCTTCTACGAGCAGTACTTC. Its protein is CASSITAMGQPFYEQYF.

This clone was detected only once. V is TRBV4-1 and J is TRBJ2-7; D may be TRBD1 (5 bases). This CDR3 has 15 residues. Trimming removed 4 bases at V and 2 bases at J, with 15 bases between. Germline CDR1 and CDR2: MGHRA and YSYEKL. This CDR3 is CASSLLRGLTYEQYF. CDR3 nucleotide sequence: TGCGCCAGCAGCCTGCTTAGGGGTTTGACCTACGAGCAGTACTTC.

The V and J genes are TRBV11-1 and TRBJ1-2, with 8 positions matching TRBD1. Trimming at V came to 4 bases and at J to 6 bases, leaving 7 bases not matched to a gene. The CDR3 spans 14 residues. CDR1 is SGHAT and CDR2 is FQDESV in the germline V gene (reference sequence). As DNA, the CDR3 is TGTGCCAGCAGCTCACAGGACAGGGTCAATGGCTACACCTTC. Residues: CASSSQDRVNGYTF.

The chain carries TRBV2 and TRBJ1-3, with D maybe TRBD1 (5 bases). Germline-derived CDR1 and CDR2 are SNHLY and FYNNEI. The CDR3 covers 15 residues. V was cut by 6 bases and J by 2 bases, with 14 bases left in between. CDR3 sequence reads: CASSLTATPGNTIYF. The DNA of the CDR3 is TGTGCCAGCAGCCTGACAGCTACTCCTGGAAACACCATATATTTT.

The CDR3 loop reads CASSFSRVLGGDSNEKLFF. The CDR3 DNA reads as TGTGCCAGCAGCTTTTCCCGGGTGCTAGGAGGGGACAGTAATGAAAAACTGTTTTTT. V gene TRBV13 combines with J gene TRBJ1-4, with TRBD1 matching over 7 bases. The CDR3 spans 19 residues. CDR1 and CDR2 from the germline V gene are PRHDT and FYEKMQ (reference sequence). V lost 3 bases, J lost 4 bases, and 17 bases stayed unmatched.

The sample holds one count of this clone. The chain combines TRBV7-6 with TRBJ2-7; 8 positions agree with TRBD2. Per the germline V gene, CDR1 is SGHVS and CDR2 is FNYEAQ. J was trimmed by 2 bases and V by 0 bases; bases with no gene match: 0. The CDR3 is 14 amino acids. This CDR3 reads CASSLARGAYEQYF. The DNA for the CDR3 is TGTGCCAGCAGCTTAGCGCGGGGGGCCTACGAGCAGTACTTC.

J is TRBJ2-7 and V is TRBV27, with 8 positions matching TRBD1. There are 13 residues in the CDR3. The trim removed 4 bases at V and 6 bases at J, leaving 5 bases unmatched. Germline V lookup: CDR1 MNHEY, CDR2 SMNVEV (reference sequence). The CDR3 protein is CASSYTTGVEQYF. In DNA, the CDR3 is TGTGCCAGCAGTTACACGACAGGGGTCGAGCAGTACTTC.

In its sample, this clone was seen many times. The CDR3 protein is CASSPPRGQVPYEQYF. CDR3 DNA: TGTGCCAGCAGCCCCCCAAGAGGACAGGTTCCCTACGAGCAGTACTTC. V is TRBV28 and J is TRBJ2-7; 7 bases map to TRBD1. CDR1 is MDHEN, CDR2 SYDVKM, per germline. Unmatched junction bases numbered 13, after V lost 6 bases and J lost 2 bases. The CDR3 length is 16 residues.

This chain joins TRBV5-1 and TRBJ1-4; 9 bases match TRBD1. V lost 3 bases, J lost 7 bases, and 4 bases stayed unmatched. CDR3 length: 14 amino acids. Germline V gene lookup returns CDR1 SGHRS and CDR2 YFSETQ. The CDR3 is CASSWGTGPEKLFF. Here the CDR3 DNA reads TGCGCCAGCAGCTGGGGGACAGGGCCTGAAAAACTGTTTTTT. Complete variable domain (other parts from reference TRBV5-1 and TRBJ1-4): KAGVTQTPRYLIKTRGQQVTLSCSPISGHRSVSWYQQTPGQGLQFLFEYFSETQRNKGNFPGRFSGRQFSNSRSEMNVSTLELGDSALYLCASSWGTGPEKLFFGSGTQLSVL.

The V call is TRBV4-2, the J call TRBJ1-2; no definite D call. There are 14 residues in the CDR3. V lost 1 base and J lost 0, with 6 bases in between. CDR1 and CDR2 from the germline V gene are LGHNA and YNFKEQ. The CDR3 spells CASSQATANYGYTF. CDR3 sequence (DNA): TGTGCCAGCAGCCAAGCAACTGCTAACTATGGCTACACCTTC.

The V call is TRBV18, the J call TRBJ2-3; the D gene is possibly TRBD1 (7 bases). V lost 3 bases to trimming and J lost 5 bases, with 18 bases between them. This CDR3 is built from 16 residues. CDR1 and CDR2 (germline): KGHSH, LQKENI. CDR3 loop: CASSPRQGGGRDTQYF. CDR3 bases: TGTGCCAGCTCACCTCGACAGGGAGGAGGTAGAGATACGCAGTATTTT.